This record concerns one T cell receptor (beta chain) sequence. Just one base apart from a much larger clone, this may be a read error. Germline CDR1 SGHDT, CDR2 YYEEEE. This CDR3 is built from 16 residues. The V gene end was trimmed by 2 bases and the J gene end by 0 bases; junction bases not matched to a gene: 6. Until they underwent thyroid surgery, no patient had received any treatment. Original handling: Clinicopathological groups supplied CDR3 differences that were used to build a distant-metastasis classifier for papillary thyroid cancer. TCRdb re-called clones via MiXCR from the PCR reads. The authors' filters were not applied to this entry. The sample lists some 40,000 clones; 19% were seen once. The data stem from a study of metastatic and nonmetastatic thyroid tumors.

The chain links TRBV5-6 to TRBJ2-3; the match to TRBD2 covers 7 bases. This clonotype was obtained from a female donor with papillary thyroid cancer or a benign thyroid nodule (not recorded which). Some clones in this sample may be carry-over from other donors' samples. Sequencing used blood. The chain's CDR3 is CASSFLRTRSTDTQYF. The CDR3, as DNA: TGTGCCAGCAGCTTTTTAAGGACTAGAAGCACAGATACGCAGTATTTT.